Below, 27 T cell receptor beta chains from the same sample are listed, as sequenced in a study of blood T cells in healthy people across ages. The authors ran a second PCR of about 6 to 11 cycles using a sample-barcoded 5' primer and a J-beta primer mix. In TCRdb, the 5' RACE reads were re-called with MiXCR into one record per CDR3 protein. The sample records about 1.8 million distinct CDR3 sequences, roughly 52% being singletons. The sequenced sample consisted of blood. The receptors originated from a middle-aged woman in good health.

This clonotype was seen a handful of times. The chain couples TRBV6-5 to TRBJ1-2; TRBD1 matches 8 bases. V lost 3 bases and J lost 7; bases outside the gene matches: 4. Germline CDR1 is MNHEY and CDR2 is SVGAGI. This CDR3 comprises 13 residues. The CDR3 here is CASSYPGGLGYTF. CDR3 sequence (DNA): TGTGCCAGCAGTTATCCAGGGGGCCTTGGCTACACCTTC.

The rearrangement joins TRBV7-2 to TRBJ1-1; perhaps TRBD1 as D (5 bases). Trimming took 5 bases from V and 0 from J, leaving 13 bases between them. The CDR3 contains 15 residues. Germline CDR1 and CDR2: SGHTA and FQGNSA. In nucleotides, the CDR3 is TGTGCCAGCAGCATTAGTTCAGGGATGAACACTGAAGCTTTCTTT. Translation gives CASSISSGMNTEAFF.

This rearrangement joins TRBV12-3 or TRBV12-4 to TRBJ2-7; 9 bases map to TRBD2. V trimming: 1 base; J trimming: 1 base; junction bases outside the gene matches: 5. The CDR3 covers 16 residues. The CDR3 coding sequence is TGTGCCAGCAGTTTAGAAGCGGGGGGTAAATCCTACGAGCAGTACTTC. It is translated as CASSLEAGGKSYEQYF.

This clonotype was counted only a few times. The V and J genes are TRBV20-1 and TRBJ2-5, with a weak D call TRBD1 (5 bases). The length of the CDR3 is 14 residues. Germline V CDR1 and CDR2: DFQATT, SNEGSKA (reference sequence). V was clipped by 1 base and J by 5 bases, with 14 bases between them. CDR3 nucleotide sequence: TGCAGTGCTAGAGGGACGGCAGGGTGGGAGACCCAGTACTTC. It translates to CSARGTAGWETQYF.

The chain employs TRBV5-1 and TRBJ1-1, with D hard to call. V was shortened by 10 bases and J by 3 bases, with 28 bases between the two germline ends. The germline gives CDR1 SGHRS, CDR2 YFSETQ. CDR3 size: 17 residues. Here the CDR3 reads CAGSLASQASWDTEAFF. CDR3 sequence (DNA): TGCGCCGGTAGCTTGGCTAGCCAAGCCTCATGGGACACTGAAGCTTTCTTT. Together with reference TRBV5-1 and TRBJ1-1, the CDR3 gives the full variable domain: KAGVTQTPRYLIKTRGQQVTLSCSPISGHRSVSWYQQTPGQGLQFLFEYFSETQRNKGNFPGRFSGRQFSNSRSEMNVSTLELGDSALYLCAGSLASQASWDTEAFFGQGTRLTVV.

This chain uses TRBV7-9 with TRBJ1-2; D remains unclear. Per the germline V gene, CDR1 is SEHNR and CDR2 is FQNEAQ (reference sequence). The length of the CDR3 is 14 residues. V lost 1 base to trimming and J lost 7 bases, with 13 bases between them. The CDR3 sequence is CASSLESRVGGYTF. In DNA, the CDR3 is TGTGCCAGCAGCTTAGAGTCCCGGGTTGGTGGCTACACCTTC.

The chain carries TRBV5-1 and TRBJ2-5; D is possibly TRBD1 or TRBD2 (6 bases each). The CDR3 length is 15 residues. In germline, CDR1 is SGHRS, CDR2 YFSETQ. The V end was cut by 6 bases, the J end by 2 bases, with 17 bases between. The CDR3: CASTGPGGLQETQYF. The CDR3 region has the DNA TGCGCCAGCACCGGGCCTGGGGGGCTACAAGAGACCCAGTACTTC.

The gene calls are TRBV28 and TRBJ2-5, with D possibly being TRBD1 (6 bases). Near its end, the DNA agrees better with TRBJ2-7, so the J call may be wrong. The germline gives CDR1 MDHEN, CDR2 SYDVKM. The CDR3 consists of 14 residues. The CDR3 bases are TGTGCCAGCAGGAACAGGGAATCCTTCTACGAGCAGTACTTC. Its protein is CASRNRESFYEQYF.

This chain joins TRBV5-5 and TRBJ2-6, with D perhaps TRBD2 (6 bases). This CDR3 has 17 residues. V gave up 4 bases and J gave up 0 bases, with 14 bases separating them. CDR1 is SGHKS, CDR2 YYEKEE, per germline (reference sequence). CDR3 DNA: TGTGCCAGCAGCGGCGGGACTCCTAACTCTGGGGCCAACGTCCTGACTTTC. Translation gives CASSGGTPNSGANVLTF.

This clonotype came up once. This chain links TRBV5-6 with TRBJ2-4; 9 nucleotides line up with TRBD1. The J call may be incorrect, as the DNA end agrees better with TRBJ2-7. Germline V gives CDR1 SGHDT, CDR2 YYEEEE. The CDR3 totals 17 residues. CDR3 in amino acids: CASSLGARGDRDYEQYF. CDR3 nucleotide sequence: TGTGCCAGCAGCTTGGGTGCCAGGGGGGACAGGGACTACGAGCAGTACTTC.

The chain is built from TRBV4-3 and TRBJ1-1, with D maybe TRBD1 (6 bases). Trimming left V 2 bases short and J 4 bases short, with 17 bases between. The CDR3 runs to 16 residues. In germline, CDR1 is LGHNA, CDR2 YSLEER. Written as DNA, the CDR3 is TGCGCCAGCAGCCAATCACGGGGGCCACGGCCCACTGAAGCTTTCTTT. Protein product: CASSQSRGPRPTEAFF.

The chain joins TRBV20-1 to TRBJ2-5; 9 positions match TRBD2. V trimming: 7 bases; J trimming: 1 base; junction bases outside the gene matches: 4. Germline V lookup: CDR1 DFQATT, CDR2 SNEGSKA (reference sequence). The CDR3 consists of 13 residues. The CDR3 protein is CSVTRGGQETQYF. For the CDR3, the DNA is TGCAGTGTCACGCGGGGGGGCCAAGAGACCCAGTACTTC.

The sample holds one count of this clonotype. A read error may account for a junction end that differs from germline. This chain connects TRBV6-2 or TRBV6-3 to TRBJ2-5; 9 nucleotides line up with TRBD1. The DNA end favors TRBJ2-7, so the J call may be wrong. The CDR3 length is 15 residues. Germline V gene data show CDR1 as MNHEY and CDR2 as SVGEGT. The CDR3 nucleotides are TGTGCCAGCGGTTACACCGGGACAGGGTCTAACGAGCAGTACTTC. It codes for CASGYTGTGSNEQYF.

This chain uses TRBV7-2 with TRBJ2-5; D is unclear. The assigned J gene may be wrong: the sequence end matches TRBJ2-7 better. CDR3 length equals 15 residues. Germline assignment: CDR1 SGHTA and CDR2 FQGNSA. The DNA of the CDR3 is TGTGCCAGCAGCTTAGCGCCGGTGGCGACCCACGAGCAGTACTTC. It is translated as CASSLAPVATHEQYF.

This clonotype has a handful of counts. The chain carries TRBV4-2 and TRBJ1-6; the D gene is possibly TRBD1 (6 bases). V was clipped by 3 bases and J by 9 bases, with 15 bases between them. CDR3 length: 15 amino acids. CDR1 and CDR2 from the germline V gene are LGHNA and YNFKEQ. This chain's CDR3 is CASSHQQGEGSPLHF. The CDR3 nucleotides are TGTGCCAGCAGCCACCAACAGGGTGAGGGTTCACCCCTCCACTTT.

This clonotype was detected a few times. This CDR3 reads CASSSRGAGRNGYTF. CDR3 nucleotide sequence: TGTGCCAGCAGTTCCCGGGGGGCGGGTCGAAATGGCTACACCTTC. This chain links TRBV12-3 or TRBV12-4 with TRBJ1-2, with a possible D match to TRBD1 (6 bases). Trimming removed 4 bases at V and 6 bases at J, with 18 bases between. This CDR3 region has 15 residues.

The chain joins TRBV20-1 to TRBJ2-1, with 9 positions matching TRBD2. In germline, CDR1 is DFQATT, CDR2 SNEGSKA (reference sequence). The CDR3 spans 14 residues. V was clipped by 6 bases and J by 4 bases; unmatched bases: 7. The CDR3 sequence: CSARVAGAYNEQFF. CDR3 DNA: TGCAGTGCGCGCGTAGCGGGGGCTTACAATGAGCAGTTCTTC.

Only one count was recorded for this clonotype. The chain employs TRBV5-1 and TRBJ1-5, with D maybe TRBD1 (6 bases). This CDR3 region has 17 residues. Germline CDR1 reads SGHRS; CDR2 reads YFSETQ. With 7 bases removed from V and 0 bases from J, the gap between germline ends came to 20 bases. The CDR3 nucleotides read TGCGCCAGCCCGTGGGGGAGGGGGTTCAATAGCAATCAGCCCCAGCATTTT. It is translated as CASPWGRGFNSNQPQHF. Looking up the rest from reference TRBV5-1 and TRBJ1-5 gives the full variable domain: KAGVTQTPRYLIKTRGQQVTLSCSPISGHRSVSWYQQTPGQGLQFLFEYFSETQRNKGNFPGRFSGRQFSNSRSEMNVSTLELGDSALYLCASPWGRGFNSNQPQHFGDGTRLSIL.

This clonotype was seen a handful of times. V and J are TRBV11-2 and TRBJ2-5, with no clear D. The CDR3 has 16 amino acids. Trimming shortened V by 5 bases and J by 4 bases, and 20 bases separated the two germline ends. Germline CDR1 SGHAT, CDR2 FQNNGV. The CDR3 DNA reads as TGTGCCAGCAGCCCGAGGAGACCCGCCCGAGGAGAGACCCAGTACTTC. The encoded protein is CASSPRRPARGETQYF.

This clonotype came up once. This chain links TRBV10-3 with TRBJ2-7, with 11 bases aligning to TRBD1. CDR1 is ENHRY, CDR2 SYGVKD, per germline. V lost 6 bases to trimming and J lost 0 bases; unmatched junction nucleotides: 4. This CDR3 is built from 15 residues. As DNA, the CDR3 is TGTGCCATCAGCGCCGGGACAGGGGGCTCCTACGAGCAGTACTTC. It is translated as CAISAGTGGSYEQYF.

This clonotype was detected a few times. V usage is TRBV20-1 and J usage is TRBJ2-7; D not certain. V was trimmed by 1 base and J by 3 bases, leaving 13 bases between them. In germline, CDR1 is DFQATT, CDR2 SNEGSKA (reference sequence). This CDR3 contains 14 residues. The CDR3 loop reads CSARVTRPNYEQYF. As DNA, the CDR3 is TGCAGTGCTAGAGTTACGCGGCCTAACTACGAGCAGTACTTC.

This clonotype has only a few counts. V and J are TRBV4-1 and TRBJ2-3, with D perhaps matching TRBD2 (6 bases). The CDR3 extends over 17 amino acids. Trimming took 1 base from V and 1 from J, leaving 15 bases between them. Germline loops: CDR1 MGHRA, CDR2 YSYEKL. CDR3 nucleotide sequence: TGCGCCAGCAGCCAAGTGAGGTTAGCGGCGGGCACAGATACGCAGTATTTT. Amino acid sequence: CASSQVRLAAGTDTQYF.

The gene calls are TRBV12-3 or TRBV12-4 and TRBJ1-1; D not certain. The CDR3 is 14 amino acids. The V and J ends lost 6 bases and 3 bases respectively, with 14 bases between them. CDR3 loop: CASRTQASHTEAFF. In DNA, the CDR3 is TGTGCCAGCAGAACTCAGGCGTCCCACACTGAAGCTTTCTTT.

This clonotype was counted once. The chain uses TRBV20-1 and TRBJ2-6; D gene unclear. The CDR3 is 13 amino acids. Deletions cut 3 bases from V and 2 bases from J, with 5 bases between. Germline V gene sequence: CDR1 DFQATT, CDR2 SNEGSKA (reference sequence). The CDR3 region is CSASPTGANVLTF. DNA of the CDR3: TGCAGTGCTAGCCCTACTGGGGCCAACGTCCTGACTTTC.

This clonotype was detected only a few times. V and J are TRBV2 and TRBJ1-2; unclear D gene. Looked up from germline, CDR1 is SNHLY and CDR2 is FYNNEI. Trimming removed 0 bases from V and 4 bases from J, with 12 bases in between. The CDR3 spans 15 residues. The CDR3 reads CASSEAAGNLYGYTF. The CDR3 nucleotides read TGTGCCAGCAGTGAAGCGGCGGGAAACCTCTATGGCTACACCTTC.

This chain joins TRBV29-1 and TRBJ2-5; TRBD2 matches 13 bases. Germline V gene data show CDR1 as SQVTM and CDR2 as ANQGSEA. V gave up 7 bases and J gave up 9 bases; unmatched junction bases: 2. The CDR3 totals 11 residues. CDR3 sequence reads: CSGGLAGAQYF. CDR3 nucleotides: TGCAGCGGAGGACTAGCGGGGGCCCAGTACTTC.

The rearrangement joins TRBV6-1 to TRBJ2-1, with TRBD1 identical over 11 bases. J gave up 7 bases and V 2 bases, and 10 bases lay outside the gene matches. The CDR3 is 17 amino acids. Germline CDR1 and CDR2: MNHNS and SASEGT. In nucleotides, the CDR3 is TGTGCCAGCAGTGAAAGGGGGGGACAGGGGGGTTCGAATGAGCAGTTCTTC. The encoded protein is CASSERGGQGGSNEQFF.